The 31 T cell receptor beta chains given below trace back to one sample, sequenced in a study of T cell responses to AZD1222 COVID-19 vaccine. Clones were sequenced by immunoSEQ multiplex PCR, and TCRdb holds only the in-frame ones, with some missing. The profile shows about 84,000 clones, around nine tenths of them singletons. The sample consisted of peripheral blood, taken 28 days after the second AZD1222 dose. The source of these receptors is an adult who received the AZD1222 COVID-19 vaccine.

The chain joins TRBV10-3 to TRBJ1-1; D gene ambiguous. The ends were cut back, 3 bases at V and 3 bases at J, with 11 bases in the middle. CDR3 length equals 14 residues. Germline-derived CDR1 and CDR2 are ENHRY and SYGVKD. The CDR3 DNA sequence: TGTGCCATCAGTGACCGGGTGCGGGACACTGAAGCTTTCTTT. This sequence encodes CAISDRVRDTEAFF.

This sequence joins TRBV3-1 (or the pseudogene TRBV3-2) and TRBJ2-7; a possible D gene is TRBD1 (5 bases). The germline gives CDR1 LGHDT, CDR2 YNNKEL (reference sequence). The CDR3 sequence is 14 residues long. V lost 0 bases, J lost 4 bases, and 10 bases lay in between. CDR3 bases: TGTGCCAGCAGCCAAGATCCCAGGGTGTACGAGCAGTACTTC. Its translation: CASSQDPRVYEQYF.

The chain links TRBV24-1 to TRBJ1-2; 7 bases line up with TRBD1. CDR1 KGHDR and CDR2 SFDVKD come from the germline V gene. Trimming cost V 3 bases and J 0 bases; bases outside gene matches: 9. The CDR3 loop spans 17 amino acids. CDR3 coding DNA: TGTGCCACCAGTGATGGACCAGGGGGTGCCGCTAACTATGGCTACACCTTC. Its translation is CATSDGPGGAANYGYTF.

The chain recombines TRBV27 with TRBJ1-6; 7 bases fit TRBD1. The trim removed 6 bases at V and 0 bases at J, leaving 11 bases unmatched. Germline values: CDR1 MNHEY, CDR2 SMNVEV (reference sequence). The CDR3 is 18 amino acids. The CDR3 DNA sequence: TGTGCCAGCAGCCGAACAACAGGGGTCGGCTCCTATAATTCACCCCTCCACTTT. It translates to CASSRTTGVGSYNSPLHF.

This clone was picked up one time. J is TRBJ1-1 and V is TRBV6-5; maybe TRBD1 (6 bases). The V gene's germline CDR1 is MNHEY and CDR2 SVGAGI. CDR3 length: 13 amino acids. Trimming left V 6 bases short and J 6 bases short, with 14 bases between. Written as DNA, the CDR3 is TGTGCCAGCAGCAACACAGGGTACTCTGAAGCTTTCTTT. Its protein is CASSNTGYSEAFF.

The chain carries TRBV27 and TRBJ1-4, with 8 bases matching TRBD1. The CDR3 spans 13 residues. From germline, CDR1 is MNHEY and CDR2 SMNVEV (reference sequence). Trimming cost V 7 bases and J 8 bases; bases outside gene matches: 6. CDR3 coding DNA: TGTGCCAGCACACTCGGACAGGGCGAAAAACTGTTTTTT. Encoded protein: CASTLGQGEKLFF.

To note about this clone: Other nucleotide sequences from this sample produce the same CDR3. The V gene is TRBV12-3 or TRBV12-4, the J gene TRBJ2-7, with D unclear. Trimming shortened V by 5 bases and J by 0 bases, and 5 bases separated the two germline ends. This CDR3 is built from 12 residues. The CDR3 reads CASSPGSYEQYF. In nucleotides, the CDR3 is TGTGCCAGCAGTCCGGGCTCCTACGAGCAGTACTTC.

This chain links TRBV7-2 with TRBJ1-2, with 7 bases matching TRBD1. V was clipped by 1 base and J by 5 bases; unmatched bases: 4. CDR1 is SGHTA and CDR2 is FQGNSA in the germline V gene. The CDR3 length is 14 residues. The CDR3, as DNA: TGTGCCAGCAGCTTAGTAGGGGGCCGGTATGGCTACACCTTC. Translation: CASSLVGGRYGYTF.

The chain uses TRBV7-9 and TRBJ1-3, with TRBD1 matching 10 bases. This CDR3 spans 13 amino acids. V lost 5 bases to trimming and J lost 8 bases; unmatched junction nucleotides: 3. Germline CDR1 reads SEHNR; CDR2 reads FQNEAQ (reference sequence). The CDR3 bases are TGTGCCAGCAGCATGGGGACAGGGGACACCATATATTTT. It translates to CASSMGTGDTIYF.

The rearrangement links TRBV6-5 to TRBJ2-7; either TRBD1 or TRBD2 may fit D (5 bases each). The germline gives CDR1 MNHEY, CDR2 SVGAGI. The CDR3 sequence is 15 residues long. V was cut by 0 bases and J by 2 bases, with 11 bases left in between. The CDR3: CASSYSGPFAYEQYF. For the CDR3, the DNA is TGTGCCAGCAGTTACTCGGGACCCTTCGCCTACGAGCAGTACTTC.

This rearrangement joins TRBV6-5 to TRBJ1-4, with D possibly TRBD1 on 6 matching bases. The CDR3 runs to 15 residues. Trimming shortened V by 2 bases and J by 5 bases, and 12 bases separated the two germline ends. CDR1 is MNHEY, CDR2 SVGAGI, per germline. The CDR3 loop reads CASSYRGRANEKLFF. In nucleotides, the CDR3 is TGTGCCAGCAGTTACCGGGGGCGGGCAAATGAAAAACTGTTTTTT.

The chain links TRBV1 to TRBJ2-7; the table names TRBD1, a call not compared with the DNA. TRBV1 is described as a pseudogene. This CDR3 spans 18 amino acids. The CDR3 spells CTSSQDLSGLRGPYEQYF. CDR3 DNA sequence: TGCACCAGCAGCCAAGATCTCAGCGGCCTCAGGGGACCCTACGAGCAGTACTTC.

The chain couples TRBV12-5 to TRBJ1-3; TRBD1 matches at 7 bases. The CDR3 extends over 15 amino acids. Trimming cost V 7 bases and J 2 bases; bases outside gene matches: 8. From germline, CDR1 is LGHNT and CDR2 FRNRAP. The CDR3 protein is CASATPDRAGNTIYF. The CDR3 DNA sequence: TGTGCTAGTGCCACACCCGACAGGGCTGGAAACACCATATATTTT.

J is TRBJ1-5 and V is TRBV19; a weak D match, TRBD1 (6 bases). The CDR3 spans 14 residues. Trimming pared 6 bases from V and 4 bases from J, leaving 13 bases between. Germline CDR1 LNHDA, CDR2 SQIVND (reference sequence). CDR3 residues: CASRNPRGNQPQHF. Written as DNA, the CDR3 is TGTGCCAGTAGGAACCCCAGGGGAAATCAGCCCCAGCATTTT.

This clone was seen only a few times. The rearrangement uses TRBV2 and TRBJ2-7; D might be TRBD1 (5 bases). The CDR3 has 11 amino acids. CDR1 and CDR2 (germline): SNHLY, FYNNEI. V lost 6 bases and J 4 bases, leaving 7 bases between the germline ends. The CDR3 protein is CASSYRYEQYF. The DNA for the CDR3 is TGTGCCAGCAGCTACAGGTACGAGCAGTACTTC.

The V call is TRBV7-2, the J call TRBJ2-1, with 9 bases that match TRBD2. The V segment lost 2 bases and the J segment 6 bases; nucleotides outside the gene matches: 5. The CDR3 totals 15 residues. From germline, CDR1 is SGHTA and CDR2 FQGNSA. The CDR3 loop is CASSLKVSGGNEQFF. The CDR3 DNA sequence: TGTGCCAGCAGCTTAAAAGTTAGCGGGGGCAATGAGCAGTTCTTC.

The rearrangement joins TRBV27 to TRBJ1-2; D ambiguous. The CDR3 extends over 13 amino acids. V was trimmed by 3 bases and J by 4 bases, leaving 9 bases between them. CDR1 is MNHEY and CDR2 is SMNVEV in the germline V gene (reference sequence). CDR3 loop: CASSFHDTYGYTF. Written as DNA, the CDR3 is TGTGCCAGCAGTTTCCATGACACCTATGGCTACACCTTC.

This clone appeared a few times. This rearrangement joins TRBV10-2 to TRBJ2-1; 10 positions match TRBD2. CDR1 and CDR2 from the germline V gene are WSHSY and SAAADI. This CDR3 has 16 amino acids. With 3 bases clipped from V and 4 bases from J, the junction kept 6 bases outside the gene matches. Here the CDR3 reads CASSDRSGGAYNEQFF. As DNA, the CDR3 is TGCGCCAGCAGTGACCGGAGCGGGGGGGCGTACAATGAGCAGTTCTTC.

The J gene is TRBJ1-1, the V gene TRBV6-1; D is ambiguous. The V gene lost 2 bases and the J gene lost 8 bases, with 9 bases spanning the gap. The germline V gene has CDR1 MNHNS and CDR2 SASEGT. The CDR3 consists of 12 residues. The CDR3 nucleotides are TGTGCCAGCAGTGAACGGGCCAAAGAAGCTTTCTTT. This translates into CASSERAKEAFF.

The chain links TRBV11-2 to TRBJ1-1; weak D call: TRBD1 (5 bases). This CDR3 comprises 14 residues. Trimming pared 3 bases from V and 1 base from J, leaving 9 bases between. In germline, CDR1 is SGHAT, CDR2 FQNNGV. CDR3 residues: CASSLMTENTEAFF. The CDR3 region has the DNA TGTGCCAGCAGCTTGATGACAGAGAACACTGAAGCTTTCTTT.

J is TRBJ2-2 and V is TRBV9; D unresolved. The CDR3 has 14 residues. Trimming took off 0 bases at V and 1 base at J, with 4 bases between the two ends. Germline CDR1 and CDR2: SGDLS and YYNGEE. The CDR3 nucleotides read TGTGCCAGCAGCGTAGGGGGGAACACCGGGGAGCTGTTTTTT. Translating gives CASSVGGNTGELFF.

V is TRBV4-3 and J is TRBJ1-6; D is uncertain. The CDR3 is made up of 14 amino acids. V lost 0 bases and J lost 9, with 9 bases in between. Germline assignment: CDR1 LGHNA and CDR2 YSLEER. CDR3 nucleotide sequence: TGCGCCAGCAGCCAAGATGGACTACGTTCACCCCTCCACTTT. This sequence encodes CASSQDGLRSPLHF.

This clone is deemed medium-sized. The chain carries TRBV5-4 and TRBJ1-1; D is perhaps TRBD1 (5 bases). V lost 5 bases, J lost 0 bases, and 8 bases lay in between. CDR3 size: 13 residues. CDR1 is SGHNT, CDR2 YYREEE, per germline (reference sequence). CDR3 in amino acids: CASSPGMNTEAFF. CDR3 DNA sequence: TGTGCCAGCAGTCCAGGGATGAACACTGAAGCTTTCTTT.

In its sample, this clone was seen a few times. J is TRBJ2-7 and V is TRBV4-2; possibly TRBD1 or TRBD2 for D (5 bases each). The CDR3 is 16 amino acids. Between the trimmed V and J ends, which lost 3 bases and 2 bases, there was a span of 17 bases. Germline assignment: CDR1 LGHNA and CDR2 YNFKEQ. The CDR3 bases are TGTGCCAGCAGCCAGGCAGGTTATGGGGGTACCTACGAGCAGTACTTC. This sequence encodes CASSQAGYGGTYEQYF.

Here the CDR3 reads CASRKPGLNTEAFF. The CDR3 DNA reads as TGTGCCAGCAGGAAACCGGGACTGAACACTGAAGCTTTCTTT. V gene TRBV7-8 combines with J gene TRBJ1-1; possible D gene TRBD1, 5 bases. The germline CDR1 and CDR2 sequences are SGHVS and FQNEAQ. The V end lost 6 bases, the J end lost 0 bases, and 11 bases lay between the germline ends. This CDR3 is 14 amino acids long.

The chain employs TRBV19 and TRBJ1-2; no firm D call. Germline CDR1 is LNHDA and CDR2 is SQIVND (reference sequence). V was clipped by 3 bases and J by 8 bases, with 16 bases between them. The CDR3 runs to 14 residues. The CDR3: CASSIGRERRGYTF. The CDR3 DNA reads TGTGCCAGTAGTATCGGCCGGGAACGCAGAGGCTACACCTTC. Using reference TRBV19 and TRBJ1-2 for the parts outside the CDR3, the full variable domain is DGGITQSPKYLFRKEGQNVTLSCEQNLNHDAMYWYRQDPGQGLRLIYYSQIVNDFQKGDIAEGYSVSREKKESFPLTVTSAQKNPTAFYLCASSIGRERRGYTFGSGTRLTVV.

The chain uses TRBV19 and TRBJ1-1, with D possibly matching TRBD1 (6 bases). Per germline, CDR1 LNHDA and CDR2 SQIVND (reference sequence). Trimming removed 7 bases from V and 6 bases from J, with 15 bases in between. The CDR3 extends over 13 amino acids. The CDR3 bases are TGTGCCAGTAAAAAACAGGGTACCGCTGAAGCTTTCTTT. Amino acids: CASKKQGTAEAFF.

J is TRBJ1-2 and V is TRBV6-2 or TRBV6-3; D is uncertain. The length of the CDR3 is 14 residues. V was trimmed by 2 bases and J by 4 bases, leaving 11 bases between them. Per the germline V gene, CDR1 is MNHEY and CDR2 is SVGEGT. In DNA form, the CDR3 reads TGTGCCAGCAGTTACGTTTTTCAAATCTATGGCTACACCTTC. Protein: CASSYVFQIYGYTF.

This sequence joins TRBV6-6 and TRBJ2-5, with 7 bases aligning to TRBD1. The CDR3 runs 13 residues. Germline V CDR1 and CDR2: MNHNY, SVGAGI (reference sequence). V shed 7 bases and J 5 bases; nucleotides not matched to a gene: 7. CDR3 DNA sequence: TGTGCCAGCACCATACAGGGGACGGAGACCCAGTACTTC. This translates into CASTIQGTETQYF.

This clone occurred a few times. DNA of the CDR3: TGTGCCAGCAGACGGACAGGGGGCGACGAGCAGTACTTC. It encodes CASRRTGGDEQYF. The rearrangement links TRBV6-5 to TRBJ2-7, with 11 positions matching TRBD1. J gave up 5 bases and V 6 bases, and 3 bases lay outside the gene matches. From germline, CDR1 is MNHEY and CDR2 SVGAGI. This CDR3 spans 13 amino acids.

The gene calls are TRBV10-3 and TRBJ2-2; D uncertain. CDR1 is ENHRY and CDR2 is SYGVKD in the germline V gene. CDR3 length: 15 residues. Trimming stripped 3 bases from V and 2 bases from J, with 10 bases between. DNA of the CDR3: TGTGCCATCAGTGAACTCGCTCTTAACACCGGGGAGCTGTTTTTT. It codes for CAISELALNTGELFF.